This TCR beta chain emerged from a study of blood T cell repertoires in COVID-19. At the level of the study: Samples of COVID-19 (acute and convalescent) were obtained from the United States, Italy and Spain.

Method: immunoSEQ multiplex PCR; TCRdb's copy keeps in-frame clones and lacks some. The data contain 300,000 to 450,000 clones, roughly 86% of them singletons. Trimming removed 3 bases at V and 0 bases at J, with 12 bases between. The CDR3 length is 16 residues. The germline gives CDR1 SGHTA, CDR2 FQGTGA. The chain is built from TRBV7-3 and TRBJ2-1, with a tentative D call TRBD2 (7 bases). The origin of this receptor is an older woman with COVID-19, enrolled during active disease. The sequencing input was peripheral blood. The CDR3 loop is CASSFLAGASYNEQFF. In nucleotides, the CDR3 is TGTGCCAGCAGCTTCCTTGCGGGGGCCTCCTACAATGAGCAGTTCTTC.